This TCR beta chain is from a study of CD4 T cells in relation to SARS-CoV-2 and coronaviruses. This clone appeared once. This CDR3 comprises 14 residues. Per the germline V gene, CDR1 is DFQATT and CDR2 is SNEGSKA (reference sequence). The germline V and J ends were trimmed by 3 bases and 7 bases, with 19 bases remaining between them. TCRdb's copy holds only in-frame clones and misses some; the assay was immunoSEQ multiplex PCR. The sample holds around 37,000 clones, roughly 85% seen once. The rearrangement uses TRBV20-1 and TRBJ2-7, with TRBD1 as a possible D gene (8 bases). The receptor was derived from an adult with COVID-19. Source material: memory CD4+ T cells from PBMCs. The CDR3 sequence is CSASSGRGRGEQYF. The CDR3 DNA is TGCAGTGCTAGTTCCGGCAGGGGGCGGGGGGAGCAGTACTTC.